Shown below are 32 T cell receptor beta chains from a single sample sequenced in a study of blood T cell repertoires in COVID-19 (dated by TCRdb to the early 2020s). Receptor libraries were prepared by the immunoSEQ multiplex PCR assay. TCRdb mirrors the immuneACCESS table, restricted to in-frame sequences. Some clones are absent from its copies; in checked studies, under half trace to an unresolved V gene, and the reason for the others is unknown. Recorded for this sample are 200,000 to 250,000 clones; around 80% of them occurred a single time. The ten largest clones capture over 7% of the sample. Specimen: PBMCs or T cells enriched from blood (not recorded which). These receptors were collected from a middle-aged woman with acute COVID-19.

This sequence joins TRBV2 and TRBJ1-5; a possible D gene is TRBD1 (6 bases). V dropped 4 bases and J dropped 2 bases, with 6 bases sitting between them. The CDR3 covers 13 residues. Germline V gene lookup returns CDR1 SNHLY and CDR2 FYNNEI. In DNA form, the CDR3 reads TGTGCCAGCAGTGGGACAGGCAATCAGCCCCAGCATTTT. Translation gives CASSGTGNQPQHF.

This chain connects TRBV28 to TRBJ2-1; 10 bases line up with TRBD2. CDR1 is MDHEN and CDR2 is SYDVKM in the germline V gene. V lost 5 bases, J lost 9 bases, and 4 bases stayed unmatched. The CDR3 is 13 amino acids. The CDR3 loop is CASSTSGTVEQFF. CDR3 bases: TGTGCCAGCAGTACTAGCGGGACGGTTGAGCAGTTCTTC.

This clone has at least ten counts. The chain joins TRBV15 to TRBJ2-7; the match to TRBD2 covers 11 bases. CDR1 LNHNV and CDR2 YYDKDF come from the germline V gene (reference sequence). The CDR3 consists of 16 residues. The junction had 6 bases not matched to a gene; V was cut back by 3 bases and J by 2 bases. CDR3 in amino acids: CATSSEGGLAAYEQYF. Written as DNA, the CDR3 is TGTGCCACCAGCAGCGAGGGGGGACTAGCGGCCTACGAGCAGTACTTC.

The chain carries TRBV19 and TRBJ2-5, with TRBD1 matching 8 bases. The trim removed 6 bases at V and 1 base at J, leaving 10 bases unmatched. CDR1 is LNHDA, CDR2 SQIVND, per germline (reference sequence). The CDR3 loop spans 16 amino acids. The CDR3 DNA is TGTGCCAGTAGCAACCCTAGGGGGACAGGCCAAGAGACCCAGTACTTC. Residues: CASSNPRGTGQETQYF.

The J gene is TRBJ1-1, the V gene TRBV25-1; D gene ambiguous. The germline V and J ends were trimmed by 0 bases and 0 bases, with 8 bases remaining between them. Looked up from germline, CDR1 is MGHDK and CDR2 is SYGVNS. CDR3 length equals 15 residues. The CDR3 region is CASSEYRSVNTEAFF. The CDR3 DNA follows: TGTGCCAGCAGTGAATATCGGAGTGTGAACACTGAAGCTTTCTTT.

The chain is built from TRBV9 and TRBJ2-2, with D perhaps TRBD1 (7 bases). Trimming removed 0 bases from V and 3 bases from J, with 12 bases in between. The CDR3 contains 16 residues. The germline gives CDR1 SGDLS, CDR2 YYNGEE. CDR3 protein: CASSVVGGGYTGELFF. The CDR3 DNA reads TGTGCCAGCAGCGTAGTTGGAGGGGGCTACACCGGGGAGCTGTTTTTT.

The gene calls are TRBV25-1 and TRBJ2-5; 9 bases align to TRBD1. This CDR3 comprises 16 residues. Germline values: CDR1 MGHDK, CDR2 SYGVNS. V was pared by 5 bases and J by 2 bases, with 9 bases of the junction left unmatched. CDR3 region: CASSPARQGGQETQYF. The CDR3 nucleotides read TGTGCCAGCAGTCCTGCTCGACAGGGGGGGCAAGAGACCCAGTACTTC.

The rearrangement links TRBV28 to TRBJ1-6, with D tentatively TRBD1 (5 bases). CDR1 is MDHEN and CDR2 is SYDVKM in the germline V gene. Trimming removed 3 bases at V and 7 bases at J, with 16 bases between. The CDR3 loop spans 16 amino acids. The CDR3 DNA sequence: TGTGCCAGCAGTTTGGGGCTAAGCGCGCCGAATTCACCCCTCCACTTT. It is translated as CASSLGLSAPNSPLHF.

The chain is built from TRBV3-1 (or the pseudogene TRBV3-2) and TRBJ1-5; perhaps TRBD1 as D (6 bases). Germline V CDR1 and CDR2: LGHDT, YNNKEL (reference sequence). CDR3 length equals 18 residues. V lost 4 bases and J lost 3, with 22 bases in between. The CDR3 DNA reads TGTGCCAGCAGCCTTCAGCCCCCCACAGGGCTCAACAATCAGCCCCAGCATTTT. Its protein is CASSLQPPTGLNNQPQHF.

V usage is TRBV19 and J usage is TRBJ2-5, with 14 bases lining up with TRBD2. The trim removed 6 bases at V and 0 bases at J, leaving 12 bases unmatched. The CDR3 runs 19 residues. Germline lookup yields CDR1 LNHDA and CDR2 SQIVND (reference sequence). This CDR3 is CASRSDGTSGSRYQETQYF. The DNA of the CDR3 is TGTGCCAGTAGGAGTGACGGGACTAGCGGGAGCCGTTACCAAGAGACCCAGTACTTC.

V and J are TRBV28 and TRBJ1-1, with D maybe TRBD1 (6 bases). CDR1 and CDR2 from the germline V gene are MDHEN and SYDVKM. The CDR3 has 15 amino acids. V dropped 6 bases and J dropped 3 bases, with 17 bases sitting between them. The CDR3 here is CASSLIGQSHTEAFF. Written as DNA, the CDR3 is TGTGCCAGCAGCCTTATAGGACAGAGCCACACTGAAGCTTTCTTT. Combining the CDR3 with reference TRBV28 and TRBJ1-1 gives the whole variable domain DVKVTQSSRYLVKRTGEKVFLECVQDMDHENMFWYRQDPGLGLRLIYFSYDVKMKEKGDIPEGYSVSREKKERFSLILESASTNQTSMYLCASSLIGQSHTEAFFGQGTRLTVV.

The chain links TRBV2 to TRBJ1-2; 7 nucleotides align to TRBD1. V lost 6 bases, J lost 4 bases, and 17 bases stayed unmatched. The CDR3 covers 17 residues. Germline loops: CDR1 SNHLY, CDR2 FYNNEI. The CDR3, as DNA: TGTGCCAGCAGCCCCTTGGCCCGCGACAGGGCGCGCTATGGCTACACCTTC. Translation gives CASSPLARDRARYGYTF.

With respect to this clone: The same CDR3 also results from other DNA sequences found in this sample. V and J are TRBV2 and TRBJ1-5; the D gene is possibly TRBD1 (6 bases). From germline, CDR1 is SNHLY and CDR2 FYNNEI. The length of the CDR3 is 14 residues. The germline V and J ends were trimmed by 8 bases and 0 bases, with 11 bases remaining between them. The CDR3, as DNA: TGTGCCAGCTCGGACAGTCATAGCAATCAGCCCCAGCATTTT. Translating it yields CASSDSHSNQPQHF.

This chain connects TRBV4-1 to TRBJ1-2; D possibly corresponds to TRBD1 (6 bases). Trimming pared 4 bases from V and 5 bases from J, leaving 17 bases between. Germline assignment: CDR1 MGHRA and CDR2 YSYEKL. The CDR3 has 15 residues. The CDR3 DNA sequence: TGCGCCAGCAGCCTCGGACAGCAAGAGTCTTATGGCTACACCTTC. As protein: CASSLGQQESYGYTF.

A single count supports this clone. The chain combines TRBV13 with TRBJ1-3; no firm D call. Germline-derived CDR1 and CDR2 are PRHDT and FYEKMQ (reference sequence). The V end lost 6 bases, the J end lost 2 bases, and 14 bases lay between the germline ends. The CDR3 is 15 residues long. The CDR3 is CASSYQVVPGNTIYF. As DNA, the CDR3 is TGTGCCAGCAGTTACCAGGTCGTTCCTGGAAACACCATATATTTT.

This clone was counted a few times. The chain employs TRBV4-1 and TRBJ1-5, with TRBD1 as a possible D gene (5 bases). The V end lost 0 bases, the J end lost 1 base, and 22 bases lay between the germline ends. CDR3 size: 20 residues. Germline CDR1 reads MGHRA; CDR2 reads YSYEKL. The DNA for the CDR3 is TGCGCCAGCAGCCAAGATCTTTTTGGAGGGGTTTGGGAAAGCAATCAGCCCCAGCATTTT. Its translation: CASSQDLFGGVWESNQPQHF.

About this clone: One end of the junction is discordant with germline, which a read error may explain. The genes are TRBV24-1 and TRBJ1-2, with 8 bases lining up with TRBD1. The CDR3 is made up of 13 amino acids. CDR1 and CDR2 (germline): KGHDR, SFDVKD. CDR3 protein: CATSHRGNFGYTF. DNA for the CDR3: TGTGCCACCAGCCACAGGGGGAACTTTGGCTACACCTTC.

This clone showed up just once. The genes are TRBV28 and TRBJ2-5, with 15 nucleotides matching TRBD2. Unmatched junction bases numbered 4, after V lost 4 bases and J lost 7 bases. The CDR3 runs to 15 residues. Germline V gives CDR1 MDHEN, CDR2 SYDVKM. This CDR3 is CASSSGLAGGLTQYF. The CDR3 nucleotides are TGTGCCAGCAGTTCGGGACTAGCGGGAGGATTGACCCAGTACTTC.

On this clone: This CDR3 is also generated by other DNA sequences in the sample. This sequence joins TRBV7-3 and TRBJ1-1, with TRBD1 matching 7 bases. Germline trimming cut 3 bases from V and 5 bases from J; bases unmatched to any gene: 3. The germline CDR1 and CDR2 sequences are SGHTA and FQGTGA. This CDR3 region has 13 residues. The CDR3 here is CASSLTGRTEAFF. Here the CDR3 DNA reads TGTGCCAGCAGCTTGACAGGGCGAACTGAAGCTTTCTTT.

The chain links TRBV20-1 to TRBJ1-2, with TRBD1 as a possible D gene (6 bases). Trimming pared 4 bases from V and 2 bases from J, leaving 11 bases between. Germline V lookup: CDR1 DFQATT, CDR2 SNEGSKA (reference sequence). CDR3 size: 13 residues. For the CDR3, the DNA is TGCAGTGCTAATGACCAGGGGAACTATGGCTACACCTTC. It is translated as CSANDQGNYGYTF.

V usage is TRBV7-9 and J usage is TRBJ1-2, with TRBD1 matching over 9 bases. This CDR3 is built from 15 residues. V dropped 0 bases and J dropped 7; count of bases not matched to a gene: 6. From germline, CDR1 is SEHNR and CDR2 FQNEAQ (reference sequence). As DNA, the CDR3 is TGTGCCAGCAGCTTAGCGATGACAGGGGGTAGTGGCTACACCTTC. As protein: CASSLAMTGGSGYTF.

The gene calls are TRBV10-3 and TRBJ1-4, with TRBD1 matching over 7 bases. The CDR3 sequence is 15 residues long. CDR1 ENHRY and CDR2 SYGVKD come from the germline V gene. V shed 3 bases, J shed 6 bases, and the junction held 7 bases outside the gene matches. CDR3: CAISDSGTAYEKLFF. In nucleotides, the CDR3 is TGTGCCATCAGTGACTCCGGGACAGCGTATGAAAAACTGTTTTTT.

The chain has TRBV5-1 and TRBJ2-2; TRBD1 agrees at 9 bases. With V trimmed by 4 bases and J by 4 bases, 8 bases remained unmatched. This CDR3 has 16 amino acids. The germline CDR1 and CDR2 sequences are SGHRS and YFSETQ. CDR3 sequence: CASSPDRGGGTGELFF. The DNA of the CDR3 is TGCGCCAGCAGCCCGGACAGGGGAGGAGGCACCGGGGAGCTGTTTTTT.

CDR3 sequence reads: CASSIYRLAGGSGANVLTF. Written as DNA, the CDR3 is TGTGCCAGTAGTATATATCGACTAGCGGGGGGCTCTGGGGCCAACGTCCTGACTTTC. The chain combines TRBV19 with TRBJ2-6; TRBD2 matches at 13 bases. With V trimmed by 2 bases and J by 0 bases, 4 bases remained unmatched. The CDR3 contains 19 residues. The germline gives CDR1 LNHDA, CDR2 SQIVND (reference sequence).

This clone was seen repeatedly, ten times or more. The chain uses TRBV7-2 and TRBJ2-3; D unresolved. Germline V lookup: CDR1 SGHTA, CDR2 FQGNSA. The V gene lost 0 bases and the J gene lost 2 bases, with 9 bases spanning the gap. This CDR3 contains 15 residues. The CDR3 DNA reads TGTGCCAGCAGCTTAGCGGGCCATCTCACAGATACGCAGTATTTT. This gives the protein CASSLAGHLTDTQYF.

This clone was observed once. This rearrangement joins TRBV6-6 to TRBJ1-1, with a possible D match to TRBD1 (5 bases). The germline V gene has CDR1 MNHNY and CDR2 SVGAGI (reference sequence). Trimming took 8 bases from V and 3 from J, leaving 19 bases between them. This CDR3 region has 15 residues. The CDR3 here is CASVPRGVGDTEAFF. The DNA for the CDR3 is TGTGCCAGCGTCCCCCGGGGGGTGGGTGACACTGAAGCTTTCTTT.

This clone was picked up a small number of times. The chain carries TRBV14 and TRBJ2-7; 9 bases are a match to TRBD1. The CDR3 spans 13 residues. The V gene's germline CDR1 is SGHDN and CDR2 FVKESK. J lost 9 bases, V lost 2 bases, and 5 bases had no gene match. CDR3 loop: CASSQRTGEGQYF. The CDR3 DNA reads as TGTGCCAGCAGCCAAAGGACAGGGGAGGGGCAGTACTTC.

This sequence joins TRBV9 and TRBJ2-2, with TRBD2 as a possible D gene (6 bases). Trimming pared 4 bases from V and 0 bases from J, leaving 13 bases between. CDR1 is SGDLS, CDR2 YYNGEE, per germline. The CDR3 runs to 16 residues. The chain's CDR3 is CASSRTAGSNTGELFF. The CDR3 nucleotides read TGTGCCAGCAGCCGCACCGCGGGGTCGAACACCGGGGAGCTGTTTTTT. Based on the CDR3 plus reference TRBV9 and TRBJ2-2, the full variable domain is DSGVTQTPKHLITATGQRVTLRCSPRSGDLSVYWYQQSLDQGLQFLIQYYNGEERAKGNILERFSAQQFPDLHSELNLSSLELGDSALYFCASSRTAGSNTGELFFGEGSRLTVL.

J is TRBJ2-7 and V is TRBV24-1; a weak D match, TRBD2 (6 bases). The germline gives CDR1 KGHDR, CDR2 SFDVKD. CDR3 size: 11 residues. V shed 12 bases and J shed 6 bases, with 14 bases lying between them. The CDR3 region is CALTEGAEQYF. CDR3 DNA: TGTGCCTTGACGGAGGGCGCCGAGCAGTACTTC.

The V and J genes are TRBV9 and TRBJ1-1; the D is unclear. The CDR3 is 15 residues long. Germline V gene data show CDR1 as SGDLS and CDR2 as YYNGEE. V shed 3 bases and J shed 0 bases, with 12 bases lying between them. CDR3 in amino acids: CASSAPLGVNTEAFF. DNA for the CDR3: TGTGCCAGCAGCGCTCCCCTCGGAGTGAACACTGAAGCTTTCTTT.

The chain couples TRBV5-4 to TRBJ2-7; TRBD2 aligns across 10 bases. The ends lost 4 bases at V and 4 bases at J; junction bases unmatched: 11. This CDR3 contains 16 residues. The germline gives CDR1 SGHNT, CDR2 YYREEE (reference sequence). CDR3 in amino acids: CASSPTSGRAVYEQYF. CDR3 sequence (DNA): TGTGCCAGCAGCCCAACCAGCGGGAGGGCCGTTTACGAGCAGTACTTC.

In its sample, this clone was seen once. J is TRBJ2-7 and V is TRBV7-8, with D maybe TRBD2 (5 bases). This CDR3 comprises 20 residues. V dropped 1 base and J dropped 0 bases, with 25 bases sitting between them. Germline CDR1 and CDR2: SGHVS and FQNEAQ. The CDR3 region has the DNA TGTGCCAGCAGCTTAGAGACCCTGAGGGCGGTTATCCCCAACTCCTACGAGCAGTACTTC. Its translation: CASSLETLRAVIPNSYEQYF.